This T cell receptor beta chain was recorded in a study of blood T cell repertoires in COVID-19. TCRdb keeps only in-frame clones here, not all; method: immunoSEQ multiplex PCR. The table records 200,000 to 250,000 clones, roughly 85% of them present only once. Germline V gene lookup returns CDR1 MNHEY and CDR2 SMNVEV (reference sequence). V lost 4 bases to trimming and J lost 8 bases; unmatched junction nucleotides: 10. CDR3 length equals 15 residues. The sequence was obtained from a man aged 45-60 years with COVID-19, enrolled during active disease. V usage is TRBV27 and J usage is TRBJ2-3; 9 positions match TRBD1. Sequenced material: peripheral blood. The CDR3 sequence: CASSYRDRVSGTQYF. The CDR3 DNA is TGTGCCAGCAGTTACCGGGACAGGGTTTCGGGTACGCAGTATTTT.